These 28 T cell receptor beta chains share one sample of origin, sequenced in a study of T cell repertoires in ileal Crohn's disease. This sample's time point: neoterminal ileum biopsy at postoperative endoscopy, about 6 months after surgery. Clones were sequenced by immunoSEQ multiplex PCR, and TCRdb holds only the in-frame ones, with some missing. The sample holds about 60,000 clones, around nine tenths seen once. The sequenced sample was ileal tissue. The source of these receptors is an adult with Crohn's disease.

The chain carries TRBV9 and TRBJ1-1; 7 nucleotides agree with TRBD1. CDR3 length: 14 amino acids. The V and J ends lost 3 bases and 0 bases, in that order; junction bases with no gene match: 2. The germline V gene encodes CDR1 SGDLS and CDR2 YYNGEE. The CDR3 coding sequence is TGTGCCAGCAGCGCACAGGGGATGAACACTGAAGCTTTCTTT. It encodes CASSAQGMNTEAFF.

This rearrangement joins TRBV29-1 to TRBJ2-1; 8 bases agree with TRBD2. Looked up from germline, CDR1 is SQVTM and CDR2 is ANQGSEA. This CDR3 contains 12 residues. J was trimmed by 5 bases and V by 6 bases; bases with no gene match: 3. For the CDR3, the DNA is TGCAGCGTCGAACTAGCGGACAATGAGCAGTTCTTC. As protein: CSVELADNEQFF.

CDR3 sequence: CASSFVAGGYNEQFF. The DNA of the CDR3 is TGTGCCAGCAGTTTCGTAGCGGGGGGGTACAATGAGCAGTTCTTC. The chain joins TRBV6-1 to TRBJ2-1; 11 nucleotides agree with TRBD2. The CDR3 runs to 15 residues. In germline, CDR1 is MNHNS, CDR2 SASEGT. Unmatched junction bases numbered 4, after V lost 5 bases and J lost 4 bases.

The V call is TRBV19, the J call TRBJ2-2; possibly TRBD1 for D (5 bases). CDR1 is LNHDA, CDR2 SQIVND, per germline (reference sequence). V was shortened by 8 bases and J by 1 base, with 5 bases between the two germline ends. The CDR3 consists of 12 residues. The CDR3 protein is CASDRNTGELFF. CDR3 nucleotides: TGTGCCAGTGACAGGAACACCGGGGAGCTGTTTTTT.

The chain joins TRBV28 to TRBJ2-7; no firm D call. The germline CDR1 and CDR2 sequences are MDHEN and SYDVKM. The CDR3 totals 14 residues. The V gene lost 4 bases and the J gene lost 3 bases, with 13 bases spanning the gap. The CDR3 loop is CASSSTLERYEQYV. The CDR3 nucleotides are TGTGCCAGCAGTTCCACCTTAGAGCGCTACGAGCAGTACGTC.

The chain employs TRBV7-2 and TRBJ2-7, with TRBD1 matching over 7 bases. There are 14 residues in the CDR3. The germline V gene encodes CDR1 SGHTA and CDR2 FQGNSA. Trimming cost V 5 bases and J 2 bases; bases outside gene matches: 6. DNA of the CDR3: TGTGCCAGCAGCCCGGGACAGAGAACCTACGAGCAGTACTTC. Amino acids: CASSPGQRTYEQYF.

J is TRBJ2-3 and V is TRBV13, with 11 bases matching TRBD2. Germline CDR1 reads PRHDT; CDR2 reads FYEKMQ (reference sequence). Trimming removed 4 bases from V and 0 bases from J; junction bases left unmatched: 15. The CDR3 contains 20 residues. The CDR3 sequence: CASSSRLAGTPITSTDTQYF. The DNA of the CDR3 is TGTGCCAGCAGCTCACGACTAGCGGGGACCCCTATAACTAGCACAGATACGCAGTATTTT.

The chain combines TRBV15 with TRBJ1-5; TRBD1 might be the D (5 bases). The CDR3 loop spans 14 amino acids. Germline values: CDR1 LNHNV, CDR2 YYDKDF (reference sequence). Trimming cost V 0 bases and J 4 bases, with 7 bases left between them. The CDR3 loop is CATSRDHRNQPQHF. The CDR3 coding sequence is TGTGCCACCAGCAGAGATCACAGGAATCAGCCCCAGCATTTT.

The chain links TRBV29-1 to TRBJ2-3, with 8 bases matching TRBD2. The CDR3 is made up of 13 amino acids. Losses at the gene ends were 7 bases for V and 3 bases for J; bases not matched to a gene: 6. The germline V gene encodes CDR1 SQVTM and CDR2 ANQGSEA. CDR3 amino acids: CSARGGRTDTQYF. CDR3 in DNA: TGCAGCGCACGGGGGGGCCGGACAGATACGCAGTATTTT.

The chain combines TRBV13 with TRBJ2-2; TRBD1 matches 10 bases. This CDR3 region has 14 residues. V lost 10 bases and J lost 3; bases outside the gene matches: 5. Germline CDR1 and CDR2: PRHDT and FYEKMQ (reference sequence). CDR3 in DNA: TGTGCCACCACGGGGACAGGGGACACCGGGGAGCTGTTTTTT. Translated: CATTGTGDTGELFF.

V gene TRBV6-5 combines with J gene TRBJ1-6, with D maybe TRBD1 (5 bases). This CDR3 spans 15 amino acids. V was trimmed by 0 bases and J by 10 bases, leaving 13 bases between them. Germline CDR1 and CDR2: MNHEY and SVGAGI. CDR3 nucleotide sequence: TGTGCCAGCAGTTACTCGATGGGGGGTGGGTCACCCCTCCACTTT. Its protein product is CASSYSMGGGSPLHF.

The chain employs TRBV6-5 and TRBJ1-6; D is undetermined. V lost 5 bases to trimming and J lost 7 bases, with 9 bases between them. CDR1 MNHEY and CDR2 SVGAGI come from the germline V gene. The CDR3 loop spans 13 amino acids. The CDR3 bases are TGTGCCAGCAGTACGCAGGCCAATTCACCCCTCCACTTT. This translates into CASSTQANSPLHF.

The V and J genes are TRBV5-6 and TRBJ2-3; 7 nucleotides agree with TRBD1. The V and J ends lost 4 bases and 2 bases, in that order; junction bases with no gene match: 7. This CDR3 spans 15 amino acids. CDR1 is SGHDT, CDR2 YYEEEE, per germline. CDR3: CASSLRQGFTDTQYF. The DNA for the CDR3 is TGTGCCAGCAGCCTCAGACAGGGTTTCACAGATACGCAGTATTTT.

The chain joins TRBV7-9 to TRBJ1-1, with 8 nucleotides matching TRBD1. V lost 1 base and J lost 2; bases outside the gene matches: 3. CDR1 and CDR2 (germline): SEHNR, FQNEAQ (reference sequence). The CDR3 is 15 residues long. The CDR3 here is CASSLGQGSNTEAFF. For the CDR3, the DNA is TGTGCCAGCAGCTTAGGACAGGGGTCAAACACTGAAGCTTTCTTT.

The chain carries TRBV18 and TRBJ1-1; 9 nucleotides match TRBD1. Germline CDR1 reads KGHSH; CDR2 reads LQKENI. This CDR3 comprises 15 residues. Unmatched junction bases numbered 5, after V lost 4 bases and J lost 2 bases. The DNA of the CDR3 is TGTGCCAGCTCACGAGACAGGGGGGATAACACTGAAGCTTTCTTT. As protein: CASSRDRGDNTEAFF.

The V and J genes are TRBV7-8 and TRBJ2-2; weak D call: TRBD1 (6 bases). V was trimmed by 4 bases and J by 1 base, leaving 10 bases between them. The V gene's germline CDR1 is SGHVS and CDR2 FQNEAQ. The CDR3 consists of 15 residues. The CDR3, as DNA: TGTGCCAGCAGCTCTGTGGACAGGAACACCGGGGAGCTGTTTTTT. Protein product: CASSSVDRNTGELFF.

This clone was seen just once. The V and J genes are TRBV21-1 and TRBJ1-1; the table names TRBD1, a call not compared with the DNA. TRBV21-1 is designated a pseudogene. The CDR3 contains 15 residues. CDR3 amino acids: CASRDTDRMNTEAFF. DNA for the CDR3: TGTGCCAGCAGAGACACAGACAGGATGAACACTGAAGCTTTCTTT.

The V gene is TRBV6-5, the J gene TRBJ1-5; D is perhaps TRBD1 (5 bases). Between the trimmed V and J ends, which lost 6 bases and 3 bases, there was a span of 9 bases. Germline lookup yields CDR1 MNHEY and CDR2 SVGAGI. The CDR3 spans 13 residues. CDR3 amino acids: CASSRALNQPQHF. CDR3 nucleotide sequence: TGTGCCAGCAGCAGGGCCCTCAATCAGCCCCAGCATTTT.

This clone was detected only once. The chain has TRBV27 and TRBJ2-2; no firm D call. The CDR3 sequence is 12 residues long. CDR1 and CDR2 (germline): MNHEY, SMNVEV (reference sequence). The V gene lost 4 bases and the J gene lost 5 bases, with 5 bases spanning the gap. The CDR3 region is CASSSSTGELFF. CDR3 sequence (DNA): TGTGCCAGCAGTTCCTCTACCGGGGAGCTGTTTTTT.

This clone came up once. CDR3 region: CASSTSAGGNTEAFF. In DNA, the CDR3 is TGTGCCAGCAGCACATCTGCGGGTGGGAACACTGAAGCTTTCTTT. The V and J genes are TRBV7-9 and TRBJ1-1; no firm D call. The germline gives CDR1 SEHNR, CDR2 FQNEAQ (reference sequence). The CDR3 runs 15 residues. V dropped 5 bases and J dropped 1 base, with 14 bases sitting between them.

V is TRBV5-1 and J is TRBJ2-2; D is uncertain. Trimming removed 2 bases from V and 3 bases from J, with 5 bases in between. CDR1 is SGHRS and CDR2 is YFSETQ in the germline V gene. The CDR3 length is 13 residues. DNA of the CDR3: TGCGCCAGCAGCTTATCTCACACCGGGGAGCTGTTTTTT. This gives the protein CASSLSHTGELFF.

The chain carries TRBV25-1 and TRBJ1-1; weak D call: TRBD1 (5 bases). The CDR3 loop spans 13 amino acids. V was shortened by 2 bases and J by 11 bases, with 15 bases between the two germline ends. CDR1 is MGHDK and CDR2 is SYGVNS in the germline V gene. The CDR3 DNA follows: TGTGCCAGCAGTGAACCCGGTGGGGCTGGGGCTTTCTTT. This translates into CASSEPGGAGAFF.

This sequence joins TRBV5-1 and TRBJ2-2, with a tentative D call TRBD2 (5 bases). This CDR3 is 13 amino acids long. Looked up from germline, CDR1 is SGHRS and CDR2 is YFSETQ. Trimming took 4 bases from V and 8 from J, leaving 12 bases between them. CDR3 sequence reads: CASSHRRRGELFF. CDR3 in DNA: TGCGCCAGCAGCCACCGAAGGAGGGGGGAGCTGTTTTTT.

V and J are TRBV6-1 and TRBJ2-7, with D unresolved. Germline V gives CDR1 MNHNS, CDR2 SASEGT. There are 12 residues in the CDR3. The V and J ends lost 10 bases and 7 bases respectively, with 17 bases between them. The chain's CDR3 is CATGPGLSEQYV. The CDR3 bases are TGTGCCACCGGCCCTGGCCTTTCGGAGCAGTACGTC.

The chain recombines TRBV6-1 with TRBJ2-1, with 9 bases matching TRBD1. The V gene's germline CDR1 is MNHNS and CDR2 SASEGT. This CDR3 contains 16 residues. V was clipped by 4 bases and J by 0 bases; unmatched bases: 4. In DNA form, the CDR3 reads TGTGCCAGCAGTGGCGGACAGGGGTACTCCTACAATGAGCAGTTCTTC. This encodes CASSGGQGYSYNEQFF.

This sequence joins TRBV7-2 and TRBJ1-5, with 7 bases identical to TRBD1. The CDR3 is made up of 16 amino acids. Unmatched junction bases numbered 7, after V lost 1 base and J lost 4 bases. CDR1 and CDR2 from the germline V gene are SGHTA and FQGNSA. The CDR3 loop is CASSLGGQRLNQPQHF. Written as DNA, the CDR3 is TGTGCCAGCAGCTTAGGGGGACAGCGATTAAATCAGCCCCAGCATTTT.

The chain combines TRBV27 with TRBJ1-4; D is undetermined. Trimming shortened V by 3 bases and J by 7 bases, and 15 bases separated the two germline ends. The CDR3 runs to 15 residues. Germline V gene lookup returns CDR1 MNHEY and CDR2 SMNVEV (reference sequence). The CDR3 DNA is TGTGCCAGCAGTTTGTCGGGAGTCAGCGGTGAAAAACTGTTTTTT. Its translation: CASSLSGVSGEKLFF.

The chain couples TRBV6-5 to TRBJ1-1; the D is unclear. V lost 2 bases and J 0 bases, leaving 10 bases between the germline ends. CDR1 is MNHEY, CDR2 SVGAGI, per germline. The CDR3 runs 15 residues. CDR3 in amino acids: CASSYATTVNTEAFF. CDR3 sequence (DNA): TGTGCCAGCAGTTACGCGACAACAGTGAACACTGAAGCTTTCTTT.